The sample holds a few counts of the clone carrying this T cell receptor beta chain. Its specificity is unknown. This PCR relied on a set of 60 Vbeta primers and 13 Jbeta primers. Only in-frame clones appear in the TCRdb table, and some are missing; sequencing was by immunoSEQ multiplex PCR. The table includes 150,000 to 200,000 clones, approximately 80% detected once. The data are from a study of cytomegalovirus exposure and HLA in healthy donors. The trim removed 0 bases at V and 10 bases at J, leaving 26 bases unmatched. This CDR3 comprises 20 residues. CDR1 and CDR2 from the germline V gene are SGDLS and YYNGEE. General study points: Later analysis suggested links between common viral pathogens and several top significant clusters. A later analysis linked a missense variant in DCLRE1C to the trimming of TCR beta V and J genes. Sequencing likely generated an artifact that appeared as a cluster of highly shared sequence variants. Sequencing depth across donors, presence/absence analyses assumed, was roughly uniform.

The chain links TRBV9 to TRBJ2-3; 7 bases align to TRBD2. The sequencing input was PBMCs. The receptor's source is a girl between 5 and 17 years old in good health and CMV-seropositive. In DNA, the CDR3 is TGTGCCAGCAGCGTAGGAGGTAGCTCTAGCGGTTGGGGATCACAGCGGTCGCAGTATTTT. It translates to CASSVGGSSSGWGSQRSQYF.